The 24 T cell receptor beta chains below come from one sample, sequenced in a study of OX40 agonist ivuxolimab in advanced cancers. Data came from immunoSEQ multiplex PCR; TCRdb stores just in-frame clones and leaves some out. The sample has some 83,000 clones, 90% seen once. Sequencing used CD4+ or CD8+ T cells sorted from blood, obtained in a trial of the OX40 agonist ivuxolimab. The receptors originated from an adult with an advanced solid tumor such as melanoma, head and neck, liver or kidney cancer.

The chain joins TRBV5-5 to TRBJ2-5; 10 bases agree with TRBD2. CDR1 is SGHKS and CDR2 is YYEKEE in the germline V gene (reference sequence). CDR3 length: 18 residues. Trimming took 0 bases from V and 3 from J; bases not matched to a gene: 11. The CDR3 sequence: CASSLVASLAGVKETQYF. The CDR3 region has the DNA TGTGCCAGCAGCTTGGTGGCCAGCCTAGCGGGGGTAAAAGAGACCCAGTACTTC.

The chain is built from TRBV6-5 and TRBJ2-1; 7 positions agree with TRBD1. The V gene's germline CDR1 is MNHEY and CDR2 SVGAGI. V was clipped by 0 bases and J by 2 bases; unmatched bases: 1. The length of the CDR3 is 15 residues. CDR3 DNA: TGTGCCAGCAGTTACTCCGACAGGGCCTACAATGAGCAGTTCTTC. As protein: CASSYSDRAYNEQFF.

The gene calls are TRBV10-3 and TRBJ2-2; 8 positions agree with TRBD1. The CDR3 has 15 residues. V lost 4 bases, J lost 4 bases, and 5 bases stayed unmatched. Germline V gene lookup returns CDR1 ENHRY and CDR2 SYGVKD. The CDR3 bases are TGTGCCATCAGTGGAACAGGGGGAGGCACCGGGGAGCTGTTTTTT. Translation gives CAISGTGGGTGELFF.

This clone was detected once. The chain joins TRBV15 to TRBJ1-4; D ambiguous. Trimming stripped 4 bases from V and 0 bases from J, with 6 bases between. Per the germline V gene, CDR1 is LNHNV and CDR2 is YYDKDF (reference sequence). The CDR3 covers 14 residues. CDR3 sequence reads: CATSTNPTNEKLFF. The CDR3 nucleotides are TGTGCCACCAGCACTAATCCAACTAATGAAAAACTGTTTTTT.

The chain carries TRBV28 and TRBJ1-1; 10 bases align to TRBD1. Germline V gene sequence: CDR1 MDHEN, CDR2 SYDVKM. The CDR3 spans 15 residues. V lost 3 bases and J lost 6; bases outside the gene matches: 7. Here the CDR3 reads CASSLGGTGVSEAFF. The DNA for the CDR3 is TGTGCCAGCAGTTTGGGGGGGACAGGGGTCTCTGAAGCTTTCTTT.

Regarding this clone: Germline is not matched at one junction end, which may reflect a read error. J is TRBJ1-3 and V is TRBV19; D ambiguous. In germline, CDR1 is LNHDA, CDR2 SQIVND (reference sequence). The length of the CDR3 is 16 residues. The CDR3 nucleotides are TGTGCCAGTAGTATCGCCATAATACCGGAGGGAAACGCCATATATTTT. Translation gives CASSIAIIPEGNAIYF.

The chain's CDR3 is CTSSQDRPAGLGEQYF. The CDR3 nucleotides read TGCACCAGCAGCCAAGATCGGCCGGCAGGATTGGGCGAGCAGTACTTC. The chain employs TRBV1 and TRBJ2-7; the DNA was not compared with TRBD1, the D call given in the table. TRBV1 corresponds to a pseudogene. This CDR3 has 16 amino acids.

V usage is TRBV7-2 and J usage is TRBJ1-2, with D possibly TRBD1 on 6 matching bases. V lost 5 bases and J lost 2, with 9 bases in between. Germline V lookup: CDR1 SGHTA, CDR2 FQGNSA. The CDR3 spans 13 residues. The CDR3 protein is CASSGQLNYGYTF. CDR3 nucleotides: TGTGCCAGCAGCGGACAGTTGAACTATGGCTACACCTTC.

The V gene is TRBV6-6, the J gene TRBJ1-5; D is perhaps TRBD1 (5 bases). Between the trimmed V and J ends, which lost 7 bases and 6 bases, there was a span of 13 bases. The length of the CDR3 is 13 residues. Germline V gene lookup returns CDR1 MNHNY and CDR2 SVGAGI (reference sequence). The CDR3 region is CASTGRESQPQHF. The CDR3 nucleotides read TGTGCCAGCACAGGCAGGGAAAGTCAGCCCCAGCATTTT.

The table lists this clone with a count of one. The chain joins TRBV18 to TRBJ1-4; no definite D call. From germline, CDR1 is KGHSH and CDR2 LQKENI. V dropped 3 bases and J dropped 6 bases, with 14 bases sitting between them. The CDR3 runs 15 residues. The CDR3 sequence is CASSPRTGQDEKLFF. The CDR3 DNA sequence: TGTGCCAGCTCACCCCGGACTGGCCAGGATGAAAAACTGTTTTTT.

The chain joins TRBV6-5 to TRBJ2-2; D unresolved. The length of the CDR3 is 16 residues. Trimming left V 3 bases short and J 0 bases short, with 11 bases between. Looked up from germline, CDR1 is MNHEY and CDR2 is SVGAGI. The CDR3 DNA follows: TGTGCCAGCAGTTATGGCAGCTTCGCGAACACCGGGGAGCTGTTTTTT. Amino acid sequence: CASSYGSFANTGELFF.

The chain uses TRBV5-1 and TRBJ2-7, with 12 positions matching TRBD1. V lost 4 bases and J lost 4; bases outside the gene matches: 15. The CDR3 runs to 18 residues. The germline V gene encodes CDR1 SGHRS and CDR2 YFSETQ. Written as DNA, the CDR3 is TGCGCCAGCAGCCGCATCTCCTTCCGGGACAGGGGGCTTTACGAGCAGTACTTC. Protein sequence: CASSRISFRDRGLYEQYF. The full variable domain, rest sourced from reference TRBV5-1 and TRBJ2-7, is KAGVTQTPRYLIKTRGQQVTLSCSPISGHRSVSWYQQTPGQGLQFLFEYFSETQRNKGNFPGRFSGRQFSNSRSEMNVSTLELGDSALYLCASSRISFRDRGLYEQYFGPGTRLTVT.

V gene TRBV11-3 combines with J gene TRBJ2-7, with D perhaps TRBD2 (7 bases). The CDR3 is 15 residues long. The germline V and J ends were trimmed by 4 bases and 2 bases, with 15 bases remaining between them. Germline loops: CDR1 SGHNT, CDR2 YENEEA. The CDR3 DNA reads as TGTGCCAGCAGCTCTGGGGGGGCGCTGACCTACGAGCAGTACTTC. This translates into CASSSGGALTYEQYF.

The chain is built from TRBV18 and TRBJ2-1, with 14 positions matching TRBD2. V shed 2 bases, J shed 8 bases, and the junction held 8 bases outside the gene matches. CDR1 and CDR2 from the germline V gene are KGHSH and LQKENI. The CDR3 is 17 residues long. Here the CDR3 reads CASSPGTSGSRGDEQFF. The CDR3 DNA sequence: TGTGCCAGCTCACCAGGGACTAGCGGGAGTAGAGGGGATGAGCAGTTCTTC.

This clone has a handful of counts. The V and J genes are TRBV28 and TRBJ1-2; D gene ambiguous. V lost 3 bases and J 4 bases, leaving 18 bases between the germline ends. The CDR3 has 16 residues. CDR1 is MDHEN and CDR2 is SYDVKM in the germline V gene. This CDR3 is CASSFYDGRSLYGYTF. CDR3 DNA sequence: TGTGCCAGCAGTTTTTACGACGGGAGGTCCCTCTATGGCTACACCTTC.

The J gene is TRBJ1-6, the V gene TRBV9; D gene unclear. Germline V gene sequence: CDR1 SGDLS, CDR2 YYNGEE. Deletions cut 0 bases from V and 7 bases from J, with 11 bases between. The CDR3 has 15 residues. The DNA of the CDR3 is TGTGCCAGCAGCGTAGGGCTGGGCCCAAATTCACCCCTCCACTTT. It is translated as CASSVGLGPNSPLHF.

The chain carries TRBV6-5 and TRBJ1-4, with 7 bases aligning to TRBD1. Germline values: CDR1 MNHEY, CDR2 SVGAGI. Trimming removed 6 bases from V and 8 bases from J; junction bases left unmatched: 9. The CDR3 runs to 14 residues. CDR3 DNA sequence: TGTGCCAGCAGACGCCGACAGGGACGGGAAAAACTGTTTTTT. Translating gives CASRRRQGREKLFF.

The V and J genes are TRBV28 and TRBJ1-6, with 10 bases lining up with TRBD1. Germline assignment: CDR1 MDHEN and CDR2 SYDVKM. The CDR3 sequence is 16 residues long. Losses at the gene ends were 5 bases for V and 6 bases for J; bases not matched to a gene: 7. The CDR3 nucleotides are TGTGCCAGCAGTCACGCCCGGGACAGGGGTAATTCACCCCTCCACTTT. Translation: CASSHARDRGNSPLHF.

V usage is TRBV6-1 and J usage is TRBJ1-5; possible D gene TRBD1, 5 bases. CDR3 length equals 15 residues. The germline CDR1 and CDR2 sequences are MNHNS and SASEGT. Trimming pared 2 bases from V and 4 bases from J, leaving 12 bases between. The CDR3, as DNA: TGTGCCAGCAGTGAAATTACAGGTTTAAATCAGCCCCAGCATTTT. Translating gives CASSEITGLNQPQHF.

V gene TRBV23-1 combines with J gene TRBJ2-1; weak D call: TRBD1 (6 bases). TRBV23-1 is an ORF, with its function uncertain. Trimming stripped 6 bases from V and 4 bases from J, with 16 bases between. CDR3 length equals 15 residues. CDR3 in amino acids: CASSIPGHLYNEQFF. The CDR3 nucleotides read TGCGCCAGCAGCATACCGGGACACCTATACAATGAGCAGTTCTTC.

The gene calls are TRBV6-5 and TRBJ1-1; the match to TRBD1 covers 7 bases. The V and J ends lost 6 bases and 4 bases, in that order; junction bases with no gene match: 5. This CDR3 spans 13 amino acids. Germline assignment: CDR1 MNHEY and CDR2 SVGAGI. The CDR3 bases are TGTGCCAGCAGAGTATCAGGGGGCACTGAAGCTTTCTTT. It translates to CASRVSGGTEAFF.

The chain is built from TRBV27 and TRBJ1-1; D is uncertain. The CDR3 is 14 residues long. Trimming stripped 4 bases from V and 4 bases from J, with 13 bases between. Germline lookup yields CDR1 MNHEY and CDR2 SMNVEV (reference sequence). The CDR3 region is CASSSVRGGTEAFF. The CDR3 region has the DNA TGTGCCAGCAGTTCCGTACGTGGTGGCACTGAAGCTTTCTTT.

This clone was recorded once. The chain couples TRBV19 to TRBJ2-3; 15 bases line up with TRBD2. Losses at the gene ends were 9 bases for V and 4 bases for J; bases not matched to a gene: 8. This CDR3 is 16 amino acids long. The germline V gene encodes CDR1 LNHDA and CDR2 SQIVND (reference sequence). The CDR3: CASSGLAGGGSDTQYF. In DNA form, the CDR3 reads TGTGCCAGCAGCGGACTAGCGGGAGGGGGGTCAGATACGCAGTATTTT.

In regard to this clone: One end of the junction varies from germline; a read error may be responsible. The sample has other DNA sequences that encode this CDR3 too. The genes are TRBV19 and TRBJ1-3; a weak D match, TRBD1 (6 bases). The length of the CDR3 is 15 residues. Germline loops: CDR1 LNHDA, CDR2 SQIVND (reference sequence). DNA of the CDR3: TGTGCCAGTAGTCAGGGGAGGTCTCCTGGGAACACCATATATTTT. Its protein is CASSQGRSPGNTIYF.